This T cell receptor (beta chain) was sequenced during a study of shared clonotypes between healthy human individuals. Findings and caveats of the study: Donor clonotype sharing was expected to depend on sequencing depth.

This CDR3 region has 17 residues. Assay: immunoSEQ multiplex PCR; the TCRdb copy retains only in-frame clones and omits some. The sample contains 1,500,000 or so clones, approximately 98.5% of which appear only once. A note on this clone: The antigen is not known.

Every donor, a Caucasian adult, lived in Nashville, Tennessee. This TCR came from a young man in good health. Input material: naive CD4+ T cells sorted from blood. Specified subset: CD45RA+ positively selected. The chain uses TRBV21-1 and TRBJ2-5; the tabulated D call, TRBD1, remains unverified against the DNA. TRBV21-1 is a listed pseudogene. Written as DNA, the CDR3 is TGTGCCAGCAGCAAAGGATCGGGCAGGGGGCAAGAGGAGACCCAGTACTTC. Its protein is CASSKGSGRGQEETQYF.